The 2 T cell receptor beta chains reported below all come from one sample, sequenced in a study of PD-1 blockade in classical Hodgkin lymphoma. Each and every patient relapsed after autologous stem cell transplantation, and patients got differing brentuximab vedotin exposure. Some clones are missing from TCRdb's copy, which holds only in-frame ones; the method was immunoSEQ multiplex PCR. The table has 9,500 to 12,000 clones, 82% seen once. The specimen comprised peripheral blood mononuclear cells (PBMCs), sampled before the second cycle of nivolumab. These receptor sequences come from a human donor with classical Hodgkin lymphoma.

The chain joins TRBV9 to TRBJ2-3; D is ambiguous. Germline-derived CDR1 and CDR2 are SGDLS and YYNGEE. The CDR3 runs to 15 residues. V was clipped by 0 bases and J by 2 bases, with 10 bases between them. CDR3 DNA sequence: TGTGCCAGCAGCGTAGACGGCCTTTTCACAGATACGCAGTATTTT. Protein sequence: CASSVDGLFTDTQYF.

This clone has only one observation. The chain couples TRBV11-2 to TRBJ1-1, with D possibly matching TRBD1 (5 bases). The V gene's germline CDR1 is SGHAT and CDR2 FQNNGV. V lost 0 bases and J 3 bases, leaving 14 bases between the germline ends. The CDR3 contains 16 residues. The DNA of the CDR3 is TGTGCCAGCAGCTTAGAGACGTGGGGGAGGGACACTGAAGCTTTCTTT. It codes for CASSLETWGRDTEAFF.